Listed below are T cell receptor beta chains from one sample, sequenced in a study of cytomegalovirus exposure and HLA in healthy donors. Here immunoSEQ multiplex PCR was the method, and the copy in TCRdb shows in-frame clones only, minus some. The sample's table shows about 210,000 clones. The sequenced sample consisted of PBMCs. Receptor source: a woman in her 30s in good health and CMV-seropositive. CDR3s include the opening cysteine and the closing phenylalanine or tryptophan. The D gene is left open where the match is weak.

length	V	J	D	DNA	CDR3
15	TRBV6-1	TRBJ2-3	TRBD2	TGTGCCAGCAGCTTCACTAGCGGGGGCACAGATACGCAGTATTTT	CASSFTSGGTDTQYF
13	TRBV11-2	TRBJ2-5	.	TGTGCCAGCAGCTTTGGGAGCTCTGAGACCCAGTACTTC	CASSFGSSETQYF
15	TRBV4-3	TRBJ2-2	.	TGCGCCAGCAGATTGTCACAGCAGAACACCGGGGAGCTGTTTTTT	CASRLSQQNTGELFF
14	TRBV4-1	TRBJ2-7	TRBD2	TGCGCCAGCAGCCAAGAAGCTAGCGGGAGCGAGCAGTACTTC	CASSQEASGSEQYF
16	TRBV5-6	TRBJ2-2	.	TGTGCCAGCAGCCCCCGACCGACAGGACCCACCGGGGAGCTGTTTTTT	CASSPRPTGPTGELFF
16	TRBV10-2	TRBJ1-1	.	TGCGCCAGCAGTGAGTGGGAGGGCGTGATGAACACTGAAGCTTTCTTT	CASSEWEGVMNTEAFF
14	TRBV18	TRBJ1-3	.	TGTGCCAGCTCACCATCCTCCTCTGGAAACACCATATATTTT	CASSPSSSGNTIYF
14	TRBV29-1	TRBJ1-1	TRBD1	TGCAGCGTTGACCCGGACAGGGAGGTGCCTGAAGCTTTCTTT	CSVDPDREVPEAFF
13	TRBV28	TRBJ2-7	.	TGTGCCAGCATGGGGGACAAGTCCTACGAGCAGTACTTC	CASMGDKSYEQYF
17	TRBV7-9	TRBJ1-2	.	TGTGCCAGCAGCTTAGTGGCCATCGGGGGAGGAGTTGCTGGCTACACCTTC	CASSLVAIGGGVAGYTF
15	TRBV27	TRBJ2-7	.	TGTGCCAGCTGGCCCGAAAGTCGGGATTCCTACGAGCAGTACTTC	CASWPESRDSYEQYF
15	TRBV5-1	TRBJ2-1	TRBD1	TGCGCCAGCAGCTTTGGAGACAGGGAACAGAATGAGCAGTTCTTC	CASSFGDREQNEQFF
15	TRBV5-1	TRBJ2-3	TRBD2	TGCGCCAGCAGCTTCGGGACTAGCGGGGTAGATACGCAGTATTTT	CASSFGTSGVDTQYF
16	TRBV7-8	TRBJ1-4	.	TGTGCCAGCAGCACTGAGGCCATAGCAACTAATGAAAAACTGTTTTTT	CASSTEAIATNEKLFF
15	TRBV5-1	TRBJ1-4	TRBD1	TGCGCCAGCAGCTTGGACGGGACAGGGTTGGAAAAACTGTTTTTT	CASSLDGTGLEKLFF
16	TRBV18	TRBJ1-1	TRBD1	TGTGCCAGCTCACCCGGACAGGGGGCTATTGACACTGAAGCTTTCTTT	CASSPGQGAIDTEAFF
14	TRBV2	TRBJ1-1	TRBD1	TGTGCCAGCAGCCGACAGGGGGCCGGTACTGAAGCTTTCTTT	CASSRQGAGTEAFF
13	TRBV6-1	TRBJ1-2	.	TGTGCCACCCAGGTACTTCGGCAGGGTGGCTACACCTTC	CATQVLRQGGYTF
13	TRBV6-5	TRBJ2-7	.	TGTGCCAGCAGTTACGGGGTTACTAGGGAGCAGTACTTC	CASSYGVTREQYF
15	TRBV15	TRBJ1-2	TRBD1	TGTGCCACCAGCACAGGACAGGCGCCCAACTATGGCTACACCTTC	CATSTGQAPNYGYTF
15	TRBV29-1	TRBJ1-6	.	TGCAGCGTTGCGACAACTAGCTCCTATAATTCACCCCTCCACTTT	CSVATTSSYNSPLHF
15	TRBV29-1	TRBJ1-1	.	TGCAGCGTTGAACCCAGGGTTTCCATGAACACTGAAGCTTTCTTT	CSVEPRVSMNTEAFF
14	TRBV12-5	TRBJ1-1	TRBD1	TGTGCTAGTGGTTCACGGACAGGGACCACTGAAGCTTTCTTT	CASGSRTGTTEAFF
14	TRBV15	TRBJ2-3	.	TGTGCCACCAGCAGAGGTCCGGGGTCAGATACGCAGTATTTT	CATSRGPGSDTQYF
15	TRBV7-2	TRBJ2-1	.	TGTGCCAGCAGCTTATATGACAGGAGCAGGGATGAGCAGTTCTTC	CASSLYDRSRDEQFF
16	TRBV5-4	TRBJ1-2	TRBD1	TGTGCCAGCAGTTACCTTTTGGGACAGACTGGAGATGGCTACACCTTC	CASSYLLGQTGDGYTF
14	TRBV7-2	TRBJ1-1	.	TGTGCCAGCAGCTTAGATGGCCACATCACTGAAGCTTTCTTT	CASSLDGHITEAFF
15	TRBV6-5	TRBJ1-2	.	TGTGCCAGCAGTTACCATGTGACAGTCAACTATGGCTACACCTTC	CASSYHVTVNYGYTF
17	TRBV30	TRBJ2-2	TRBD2	TGTGCCTGGAGTGCCGAGGCTAGCGGGTCAGTCACCGGGGAGCTGTTTTTT	CAWSAEASGSVTGELFF
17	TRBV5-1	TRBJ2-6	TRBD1	TGCGCCAGCAGCTCGGACAGGGACCTGGGAGGGGCCAACGTCCTGACTTTC	CASSSDRDLGGANVLTF
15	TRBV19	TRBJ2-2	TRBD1	TGTGCCAGTAGTAGACAGGGTTTGGGAACCGGGGAGCTGTTTTTT	CASSRQGLGTGELFF
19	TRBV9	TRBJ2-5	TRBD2	TGTGCCAGCAGCGTAGGAAGTTGGGGGACTAGCGGGAGCAGAGAGACCCAGTACTTC	CASSVGSWGTSGSRETQYF
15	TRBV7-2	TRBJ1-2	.	TGTGCCAGCAGCTTAGCCGCAGGGGCCACCTATGGCTACACCTTC	CASSLAAGATYGYTF
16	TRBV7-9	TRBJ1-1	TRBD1	TGTGCCAGCAGCTCTTCGACCATTATGACAGGGGGTGAAGCTTTCTTT	CASSSSTIMTGGEAFF
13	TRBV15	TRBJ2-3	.	TGTGCCACCAGCAGTCACGAAAGCTTGTACCAGTATTTT	CATSSHESLYQYF
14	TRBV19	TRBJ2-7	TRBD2	TGTGCCAGTAGTGCCCTAGCGGGTACCTACGAGCAGTACTTC	CASSALAGTYEQYF
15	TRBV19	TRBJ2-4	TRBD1	TGTGCCAGTAGTGGGACAGGGGACGGCAAAAACATTCAGTACTTC	CASSGTGDGKNIQYF
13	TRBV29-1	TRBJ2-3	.	TGCAGCACCTCAAAATCGGGCACAGATACGCAGTATTTT	CSTSKSGTDTQYF
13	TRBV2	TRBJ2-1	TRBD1	TGTGCCAGCAGAGGGGACAGATACAATGAGCAGTTCTTC	CASRGDRYNEQFF
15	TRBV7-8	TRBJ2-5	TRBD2	TGTGCCAGCAGCTCCAAACTAGCGAGGCAAGAGACCCAGTACTTC	CASSSKLARQETQYF
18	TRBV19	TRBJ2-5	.	TGTGCCAGTAGTATAGATCCGTCCGGCGGGGTTAAGGGAGAGACCCAGTACTTC	CASSIDPSGGVKGETQYF
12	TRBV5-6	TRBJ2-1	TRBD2	TGTGCCAGCAGCTTGGGGGGGGGTGAGCAGTTCTTC	CASSLGGGEQFF
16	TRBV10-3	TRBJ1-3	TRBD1	TGTGCCATCATTCCAAAACAGGGGAGATCTGGAAACACCATATATTTT	CAIIPKQGRSGNTIYF
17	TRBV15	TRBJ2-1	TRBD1	TGTGCCACCAGCAGAGTTAAACAGGGGGCGTCCTACAATGAGCAGTTCTTC	CATSRVKQGASYNEQFF
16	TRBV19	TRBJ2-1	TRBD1	TGTGCCAGTAGTATTCCGGGACAGGGGGCTTGGGATGAGCAGTTCTTC	CASSIPGQGAWDEQFF
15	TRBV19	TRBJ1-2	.	TGTGCCAGTAGTATATCGGGATTCAGTAACTATGGCTACACCTTC	CASSISGFSNYGYTF
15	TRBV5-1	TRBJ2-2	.	TGCGCCAGCAGCTTCAGACTAGATTCGGGCGGGGAGCTGTTTTTT	CASSFRLDSGGELFF
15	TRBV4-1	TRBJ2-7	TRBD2	TGCGCCAGCAGCCCCCTTAGCGGGAGTCCCTACGAGCAGTACTTC	CASSPLSGSPYEQYF
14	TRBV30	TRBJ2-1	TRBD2	TGTGCCTGGAGTGTGACGGGAGGTGTAAATGAGCAGTTCTTC	CAWSVTGGVNEQFF
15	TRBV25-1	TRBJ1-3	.	TGTGCCAGCAGTGAAATGGGGGGATTTGGAAACACCATATATTTT	CASSEMGGFGNTIYF
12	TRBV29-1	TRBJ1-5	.	TGCAGCGTTTCTTCAGGCAATCAGCCCCAGCATTTT	CSVSSGNQPQHF
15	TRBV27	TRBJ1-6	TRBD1	TGTGCCAGCAGGAGACAGGGTCGGGATAATTCACCCCTCCACTTT	CASRRQGRDNSPLHF
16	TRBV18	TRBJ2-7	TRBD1	TGTGCCAGCTCACCGCTAAGGGACAGGGAAGGCTACGAGCAGTACTTC	CASSPLRDREGYEQYF
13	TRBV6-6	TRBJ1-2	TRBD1	TGTGCCAGCAGCCCACACAGGGGCCGAGGCTACACCTTC	CASSPHRGRGYTF